A single T cell receptor beta chain is shown here with its context. There are a few counts of this clone. Its antigen is not yet known. No much larger clone exists at a distance of one base, and base qualities are not known. Other DNA sequences in this specimen translate into the identical CDR3. These data come from a study of shared clonotypes between healthy human individuals (dated by TCRdb to about 2020). Study-wide context: A couple of women and three men aged 18 to 49 years were included in the cohort. For each donor, three plates each were used for CD4 naive and CD4 memory, two plates were used for CD8 naive, and one plate was used for CD8 memory. To estimate repertoire size and how much clonotypes are shared between individuals, the study performed deep sequencing of blood TCR repertoires from a few healthy adults. To increase sequencing depth and limit assay-specific biases, TCR repertoire library preparation and sequencing were carried out by different laboratories using diverse techniques. Leukapheresis yielded between about 0.85 and 10 billion PBMCs per donor.

TCR CDR3 regions were amplified from genomic DNA by multiplex PCR using the deep immunoSEQ assay. Extracted genomic DNA from each cell subset was distributed evenly across all wells of several immunoSEQ 96-well plates, and each plate was treated as a replicate. For sorted subsets, about 210 ng of genomic DNA, equivalent to 30,000 or so T cell genomes, went into each replicate PCR. Purified libraries were measured with a Qubit 3.0 fluorometer, size-checked on a Bioanalyzer 2100, and measured again with the KAPA Library Quantification kit. Every immunoSEQ 96-well plate was sequenced on a separate single-read 150-cycle Illumina NextSeq 550 flow cell. The authors' pipeline ran thus. Because the immunoSEQ output included only junctional sequences and no quality scores, the filtering could not be the same as the filtering used for full-length reads. To assign V/J genes and CDR3, sequences were annotated using PyIR, a Python wrapper for IgBLAST v1.9, with IMGT germline references. Any read was removed if the V/J assignment was weak (E-value above 1e-6), the CDR3 was missing, or the read contained stop codons, out-of-frame junctions, or ambiguous translated residues. V3J clonotypes were defined by identical inferred V gene, J gene, and CDR3 amino acid sequence. The percentage overlap between two repertoires was calculated by dividing the number of shared unique clonotypes by the size of the smaller repertoire. Richness of each repertoire was evaluated using RTK rarefaction, the Chao1 estimator, and Recon v2.1 estimates of unobserved clonotypes. OLGA was used to compute generation probabilities for all TCRbeta clonotypes that the gDNA method yielded from a handful of donors. In its TCRdb copy, this immuneACCESS table keeps in-frame sequences only and misses some clones. Where compared with another copy, unresolved V genes explain less than half of these, and the others have no known cause. V, J and clone size were drawn from that table, and D and trimming were deduced from the DNA. The sample yields about 2 million clones; about 95% were counted once. Around 1.1% of the sample lies in the top ten.

As encoded in the germline V gene (reference sequence), CDR1 is SEHNR while CDR2 is FQNEAQ. V is reduced by 2 bases and J by 3 bases, leaving a spacing of 7 bases between them. The CDR3 measures 13 amino acids from cysteine to phenylalanine. The kept DNA is CDR3 alone, 39 bases in frame from the first base. CD8 naive samples were CD45RO-negative cells positively selected for CCR7, giving a CD45RA+CCR7+ population that excluded TemRA cells. The donors were healthy, HIV-negative adults with no recently reported acute infections or vaccinations. All donors were Caucasian adults living in Nashville, Tennessee, USA. Blood was obtained by leukapheresis, after which PBMCs were separated by Ficoll-Histopaque density gradient centrifugation and cryopreserved in liquid nitrogen vapor phase. Analytical flow cytometry was used to check the purity and quantity of every magnetically sorted T cell population. From each sorted fraction, genomic DNA was isolated and quantified by UV absorbance on a Nanodrop 2000c.

On the study overall, not on this receptor specifically: Because the study included only a small number of donors, the genetic and exposure-history diversity represented was limited. Even with the large sequencing depth, rarefaction of the sorted-subset datasets indicated that sequencing was incomplete. Pairwise subsampling indicated that sequencing depth was expected to affect the degree of clonotype sharing among donors. Sampling was restricted to blood, and TCR repertoires in tissue are likely to differ from TCR repertoires in blood. Compared with non-shared clonotypes, clonotypes shared by all four sorted-subset donors had higher generation probabilities. Naive subsets generally had larger estimated clonotype richness than memory subsets did. Across a few donors, roughly 5.4% of naive CD4, roughly 3.4% of naive CD8, 2.3% of memory CD4, and roughly 0.41% of memory CD8 clonotypes were shared.

The sequence is built from TRBV7-9 and TRBJ1-1; the D gene is perhaps TRBD1, from 5 matching bases. The sequenced material came from naive CD8+ T cells sorted from blood. The cell subset or site label corresponds to: CD45RA+CCR7+. The sequence was collected from a man aged 18 to 29 in good health. Read as DNA, the sequence is TGTGCCAGCAGCTTAACCAGGGACACTGAAGCTTTCTTT. Its protein reads: CASSLTRDTEAFF.